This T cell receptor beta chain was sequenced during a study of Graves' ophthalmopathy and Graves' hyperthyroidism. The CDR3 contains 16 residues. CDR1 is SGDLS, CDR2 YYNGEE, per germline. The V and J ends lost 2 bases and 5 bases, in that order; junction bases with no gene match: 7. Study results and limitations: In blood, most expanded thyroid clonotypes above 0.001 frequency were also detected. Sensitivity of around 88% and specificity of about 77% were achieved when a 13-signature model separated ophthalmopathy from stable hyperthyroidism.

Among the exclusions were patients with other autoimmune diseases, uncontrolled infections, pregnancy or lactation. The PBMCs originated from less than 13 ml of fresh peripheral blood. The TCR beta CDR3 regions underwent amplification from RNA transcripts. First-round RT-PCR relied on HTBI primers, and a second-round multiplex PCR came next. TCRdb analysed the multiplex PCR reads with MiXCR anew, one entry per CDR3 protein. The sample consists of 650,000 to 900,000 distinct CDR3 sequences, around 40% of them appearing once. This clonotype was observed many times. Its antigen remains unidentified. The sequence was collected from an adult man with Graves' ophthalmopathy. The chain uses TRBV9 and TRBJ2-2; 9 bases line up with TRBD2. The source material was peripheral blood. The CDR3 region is CASSVLSGSKTGELFF. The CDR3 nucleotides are TGTGCCAGCAGCGTCCTTAGCGGGAGTAAGACCGGGGAGCTGTTTTTT.